The TCR beta chain described here comes from a study of beta chain features in type 1 diabetes. The study, taken as a whole, reports: In every one of the four CD4+ subsets, TCRB CDR3s were moderately but significantly shorter in Type 1 diabetes patients.

This clone has more than one count but fewer than ten. Its antigen is currently unknown. The germline CDR1 and CDR2 sequences are LNHDA and SQIVND (reference sequence). The ends lost 5 bases at V and 0 bases at J; junction bases unmatched: 5. There are 15 residues in the CDR3. CD45RO/CCR7/CD25/CD127/CD95/CD27 staining was used to isolate CD4+ naive, central memory, regulatory and stem cell-like memory cells by sorting. The authors reverse transcribed all of the isolated RNA, so sequencing captured expressed TCRB transcripts. TCRdb's copy holds only in-frame clones and misses some; the assay was immunoSEQ multiplex PCR. There are 400,000 or so clones in the sample; roughly 12% occur only once, and 0.008% to 0.011% lies in the top ten.

This TCR was sampled from a woman between 18 and 29 years old with type 1 diabetes. This chain connects TRBV19 to TRBJ2-3; 7 bases fit TRBD2. The specimen sequenced was naive CD4+ T cells from blood. The CDR3 bases are TGTGCCAGTAGTCGGCTAGCGGACAGCACAGATACGCAGTATTTT. Amino acids: CASSRLADSTDTQYF.